These 2 T cell receptor beta chains share one sample of origin, sequenced in a study of identical twins. TCRdb analysed the 5' RACE reads with MiXCR anew, one entry per CDR3 protein. The data contain approximately 680,000 distinct CDR3 sequences, about 7% of them singletons. The data also belong to a second study, concerning yellow fever vaccine responses in identical twins.

Sequencing was performed on PBMCs. Receptor source: a woman aged 18-29 years in good health.

As regards this clonotype: This may come from a read error, since a much larger clone is one base off. The CDR3 does not end in the conserved phenylalanine or tryptophan, so this is likely a read error. The chain uses TRBV29-1 and TRBJ1-2; 8 bases align to TRBD1. This CDR3 has 12 amino acids. Germline V gene sequence: CDR1 SQVTM, CDR2 ANQGSEA. The V gene end was trimmed by 7 bases and the J gene end by 7 bases; junction bases not matched to a gene: 8. The CDR3 reads CSAQGAGFGYTY. CDR3 DNA sequence: TGCAGCGCGCAGGGGGCAGGATTTGGCTACACCTAC.

Of note for this clonotype: Given a much more abundant clone one base away, this may be a read error. V is TRBV24-1 and J is TRBJ2-3, with D perhaps assigned TRBD1 or TRBD2 (5 bases each). Trimming stripped 3 bases from V and 5 bases from J, with 20 bases between. Per germline, CDR1 KGHDR and CDR2 SFDVKD. The CDR3 spans 17 residues. CDR3 residues: CATSDIPGRQGVDTQYF. The DNA for the CDR3 is TGTGCCACCAGTGATATACCCGGACGTCAGGGAGTAGATACGCAGTATTTT.